The 14 T cell receptor beta chains in this list originate from one sample, sequenced in a study of blood T cell repertoires in COVID-19. Sequenced by immunoSEQ multiplex PCR; TCRdb stores in-frame clones only, minus some. The table has some 250,000 clones, around 85% seen once; the top ten hold roughly 3%. The sequencing input was peripheral blood. The source is a woman under 40 who had recovered from COVID-19.

The J gene is TRBJ1-2, the V gene TRBV3-1 (or the pseudogene TRBV3-2); 9 positions agree with TRBD1. Germline CDR1 reads LGHDT; CDR2 reads YNNKEL (reference sequence). The CDR3 loop spans 12 amino acids. Losses at the gene ends were 7 bases for V and 6 bases for J; bases not matched to a gene: 3. CDR3 residues: CASKTGGHGYTF. For the CDR3, the DNA is TGTGCCAGCAAAACAGGGGGCCATGGCTACACCTTC.

The chain uses TRBV13 and TRBJ1-3; D uncertain. Germline-derived CDR1 and CDR2 are PRHDT and FYEKMQ (reference sequence). The CDR3 sequence is 14 residues long. V lost 6 bases and J lost 3, with 12 bases in between. For the CDR3, the DNA is TGTGCCAGCAGTCCCGGGAGCCTTGGAAACACCATATATTTT. Its translation is CASSPGSLGNTIYF.

V and J are TRBV7-9 and TRBJ2-1; D is possibly TRBD1 (6 bases). The ends were cut back, 4 bases at V and 4 bases at J, with 11 bases in the middle. Germline assignment: CDR1 SEHNR and CDR2 FQNEAQ (reference sequence). This CDR3 comprises 14 residues. CDR3 in amino acids: CASSSKDRYNEQFF. The CDR3 DNA sequence: TGTGCCAGCAGCTCCAAGGACAGATACAATGAGCAGTTCTTC.

This clone came up once. The rearrangement uses TRBV2 and TRBJ2-1, with D possibly TRBD1 on 6 matching bases. Trimming took 8 bases from V and 7 from J, leaving 18 bases between them. CDR3 size: 14 residues. Germline V gene sequence: CDR1 SNHLY, CDR2 FYNNEI. The CDR3 sequence is CASQKEQGINEQFF. The CDR3 coding sequence is TGTGCCAGCCAAAAAGAACAGGGCATAAATGAGCAGTTCTTC.

The gene calls are TRBV4-3 and TRBJ2-5; no firm D call. Germline V gives CDR1 LGHNA, CDR2 YSLEER. Trimming took off 1 base at V and 2 bases at J, with 5 bases between the two ends. CDR3 length: 13 residues. The CDR3 DNA follows: TGCGCCAGCAGCCAAGTAGAGCAAGAGACCCAGTACTTC. This encodes CASSQVEQETQYF.

The CDR3 DNA is TGTGCCAGCAGCTTGCACGGGGGGGGCGTTTACAATGAGCAGTTCTTC. It specifies CASSLHGGGVYNEQFF. The chain employs TRBV5-4 and TRBJ2-1; 8 nucleotides agree with TRBD2. The CDR3 extends over 16 amino acids. The V gene end was trimmed by 1 base and the J gene end by 4 bases; junction bases not matched to a gene: 7. Germline V gives CDR1 SGHNT, CDR2 YYREEE (reference sequence).

This chain links TRBV11-2 with TRBJ2-7, with 11 bases identical to TRBD1. The CDR3 extends over 15 amino acids. CDR1 is SGHAT and CDR2 is FQNNGV in the germline V gene. The V and J ends lost 4 bases and 6 bases, in that order; junction bases with no gene match: 8. CDR3 protein: CASSYGTGGYAEQYF. The CDR3 DNA is TGTGCCAGCAGCTATGGGACAGGGGGGTACGCCGAGCAGTACTTC.

Only one count was recorded for this clone. The chain combines TRBV7-9 with TRBJ2-1; 7 bases align to TRBD1. The germline gives CDR1 SEHNR, CDR2 FQNEAQ (reference sequence). Trimming at V came to 5 bases and at J to 6 bases, leaving 13 bases not matched to a gene. CDR3 length: 16 residues. CDR3 sequence: CASSRPDRVRGNEQFF. The CDR3 DNA follows: TGTGCCAGCAGCCGGCCAGACAGGGTTAGAGGCAATGAGCAGTTCTTC.

This clone was recorded once. The V gene is TRBV6-6, the J gene TRBJ2-7; 10 bases match TRBD2. V lost 6 bases and J lost 0; bases outside the gene matches: 8. Germline V gene sequence: CDR1 MNHNY, CDR2 SVGAGI (reference sequence). CDR3 size: 16 residues. CDR3 protein: CASSTVSGGASYEQYF. The CDR3 coding sequence is TGTGCCAGCAGCACCGTGAGCGGGGGGGCCTCCTACGAGCAGTACTTC.

This clone was observed a single time. The gene calls are TRBV19 and TRBJ2-2; TRBD1 is a possible D gene (6 bases). V lost 7 bases, J lost 4 bases, and 16 bases lay in between. CDR3 size: 15 residues. CDR1 LNHDA and CDR2 SQIVND come from the germline V gene (reference sequence). CDR3 sequence reads: CASTTGHMITGELFF. The CDR3 region has the DNA TGTGCCAGTACTACGGGACACATGATCACCGGGGAGCTGTTTTTT.

The rearrangement links TRBV7-6 to TRBJ2-7; the match to TRBD1 covers 10 bases. V dropped 5 bases and J dropped 6; count of bases not matched to a gene: 7. The CDR3 runs 14 residues. In germline, CDR1 is SGHVS, CDR2 FNYEAQ. The CDR3 is CASSPTGGSTEQYF. The CDR3 DNA reads TGTGCCAGCAGCCCGACAGGGGGCTCTACCGAGCAGTACTTC. Combining the CDR3 with reference TRBV7-6 and TRBJ2-7 gives the whole variable domain GAGVSQSPRYKVTKRGQDVALRCDPISGHVSLYWYRQALGQGPEFLTYFNYEAQQDKSGLPNDRFSAERPEGSISTLTIQRTEQRDSAMYRCASSPTGGSTEQYFGPGTRLTVT.

V and J are TRBV6-6 and TRBJ2-1; D is perhaps TRBD1 (6 bases). The V end lost 0 bases, the J end lost 13 bases, and 10 bases lay between the germline ends. The length of the CDR3 is 12 residues. Germline loops: CDR1 MNHNY, CDR2 SVGAGI (reference sequence). CDR3 coding DNA: TGTGCCAGCAGTTACTCGAGGACAGTCCAGTTCTTC. Protein product: CASSYSRTVQFF.

The genes are TRBV7-2 and TRBJ2-7, with 7 bases identical to TRBD1. Trimming at V came to 3 bases and at J to 2 bases, leaving 7 bases not matched to a gene. This CDR3 contains 15 residues. Germline V gene lookup returns CDR1 SGHTA and CDR2 FQGNSA. CDR3 sequence: CASSFGGQRPYEQYF. The CDR3 DNA is TGTGCCAGCAGCTTTGGGGGACAGCGCCCCTACGAGCAGTACTTC. Full variable domain (outside the CDR3, taken from reference TRBV7-2 and TRBJ2-7): GAGVSQSPSNKVTEKGKDVELRCDPISGHTALYWYRQSLGQGLEFLIYFQGNSAPDKSGLPSDRFSAERTGGSVSTLTIQRTQQEDSAVYLCASSFGGQRPYEQYFGPGTRLTVT.

The V call is TRBV7-7, the J call TRBJ2-5; a possible D gene is TRBD1 (6 bases). The germline gives CDR1 SSHAT, CDR2 FNYEAQ (reference sequence). This CDR3 spans 15 amino acids. V lost 5 bases, J lost 3 bases, and 16 bases lay in between. CDR3 in amino acids: CASSPGTSGEETQYF. The CDR3 DNA is TGTGCCAGCAGCCCTGGGACATCCGGAGAAGAGACCCAGTACTTC.